These 6 T cell receptor beta chains were all obtained from the same sample, sequenced in a study of blood T cell repertoires in COVID-19. The assay was immunoSEQ multiplex PCR, and TCRdb's table has in-frame clones only and misses some. The table includes hundreds of thousands of clones, around 86% detected once. What was sequenced was peripheral blood. These receptors came from a woman aged 30 to 39 with active or convalescent COVID-19.

In its sample, this clone was seen once. The rearrangement links TRBV7-2 to TRBJ2-3; 7 nucleotides line up with TRBD2. Germline V gene sequence: CDR1 SGHTA, CDR2 FQGNSA. The V and J ends lost 2 bases and 2 bases, in that order; junction bases with no gene match: 7. The CDR3 totals 16 residues. CDR3 sequence reads: CASSLRAGLITDTQYF. DNA for the CDR3: TGTGCCAGCAGCTTAAGGGCGGGACTAATCACAGATACGCAGTATTTT.

The V call is TRBV10-3, the J call TRBJ2-6, with 9 bases that match TRBD2. V was clipped by 9 bases and J by 0 bases; unmatched bases: 12. The CDR3 spans 18 residues. Germline assignment: CDR1 ENHRY and CDR2 SYGVKD. The CDR3 coding sequence is TGTGCCATACGGGGACTAGCTCCTTTTTACTCTGGGGCCAACGTCCTGACTTTC. Its translation: CAIRGLAPFYSGANVLTF.

Comment on this clone: A junction end diverges from the germline sequence, so it may reflect a read error. This chain links TRBV2 with TRBJ1-1; 7 bases agree with TRBD1. The CDR3 length is 14 residues. Per the germline V gene, CDR1 is SNHLY and CDR2 is FYNNEI. The CDR3 DNA reads TGTGCCAGCAGGGAAGGGACAGTGAACACTGAAGCTTTCTTT. Translating gives CASREGTVNTEAFF.

This chain joins TRBV4-1 and TRBJ2-1; 8 bases align to TRBD2. The CDR3 has 16 amino acids. Germline CDR1 is MGHRA and CDR2 is YSYEKL. V gave up 4 bases and J gave up 12 bases; unmatched junction bases: 17. As DNA, the CDR3 is TGCGCCAGCAGCCCTCTTACGGGAGGGCCAGGAGGGGGGCAGTTCTTC. This encodes CASSPLTGGPGGGQFF.

Written as DNA, the CDR3 is TGCACCAGCAGCCAAGTTAATGTAGGGGCGAACACTGAAGCTTTCTTT. Translated, it gives CTSSQVNVGANTEAFF. The rearrangement links TRBV1 to TRBJ1-1; the table assigns TRBD1, which was not confirmed against the DNA. TRBV1 corresponds to a pseudogene. The CDR3 length is 16 residues.

In its sample, this clone was seen once. This sequence joins TRBV7-9 and TRBJ2-3, with 8 bases fitting TRBD2. CDR3 length: 15 amino acids. The V gene end was trimmed by 1 base and the J gene end by 7 bases; junction bases not matched to a gene: 7. The V gene's germline CDR1 is SEHNR and CDR2 FQNEAQ (reference sequence). This chain's CDR3 is CASSLEGLGVNTQYF. CDR3 bases: TGTGCCAGCAGCTTAGAGGGACTAGGCGTAAATACGCAGTATTTT.